This T cell receptor beta chain was sequenced for a study of shared clonotypes between healthy human individuals. Study-level findings and limits: Rarefaction gave evidence that sorted-subset sequencing remained incomplete despite large depth. What limited the represented genetic and exposure-history diversity was the small number of donors.

With regard to this clone: Its specificity is not known. The same CDR3 arises from other DNA sequences in this sample as well.

Some clones are missing from TCRdb's copy, which holds only in-frame ones; the method was immunoSEQ multiplex PCR. This table has some 2.1 million clones, roughly 94% appearing once. The V end lost 4 bases, the J end lost 0 bases, and 2 bases lay between the germline ends. The CDR3 is made up of 11 amino acids. In germline, CDR1 is GTSNPN, CDR2 SVGIG (reference sequence). The specimen sequenced was naive CD4+ T cells sorted from blood. Described subset: CD45RA+ positively selected. The V gene is TRBV30, the J gene TRBJ2-3, with D hard to call. The receptor's source is a man younger than 35 in good health. The CDR3 region has the DNA TGTGCCTGGACCAGCACAGATACGCAGTATTTT. Translating it yields CAWTSTDTQYF.